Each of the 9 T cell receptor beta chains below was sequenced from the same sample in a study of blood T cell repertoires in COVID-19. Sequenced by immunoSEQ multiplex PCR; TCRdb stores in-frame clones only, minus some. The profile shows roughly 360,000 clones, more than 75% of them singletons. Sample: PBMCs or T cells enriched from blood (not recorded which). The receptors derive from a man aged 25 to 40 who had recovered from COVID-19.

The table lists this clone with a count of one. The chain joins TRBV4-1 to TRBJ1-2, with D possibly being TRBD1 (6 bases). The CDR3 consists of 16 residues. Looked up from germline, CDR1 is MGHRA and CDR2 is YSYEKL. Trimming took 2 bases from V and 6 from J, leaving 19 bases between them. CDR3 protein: CASSQPGEGGVDGYTF. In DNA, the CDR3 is TGCGCCAGCAGCCAACCCGGGGAGGGGGGAGTGGATGGCTACACCTTC.

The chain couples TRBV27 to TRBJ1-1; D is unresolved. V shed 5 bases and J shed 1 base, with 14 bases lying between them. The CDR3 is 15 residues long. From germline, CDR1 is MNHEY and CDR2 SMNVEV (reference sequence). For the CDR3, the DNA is TGTGCCAGCAGTACCCGCGAGGCCCGGAACACTGAAGCTTTCTTT. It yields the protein CASSTREARNTEAFF.

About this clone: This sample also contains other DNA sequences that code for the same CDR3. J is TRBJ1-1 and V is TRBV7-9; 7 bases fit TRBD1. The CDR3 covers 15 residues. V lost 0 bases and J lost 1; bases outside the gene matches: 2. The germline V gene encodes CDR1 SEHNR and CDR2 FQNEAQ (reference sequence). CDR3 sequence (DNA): TGTGCCAGCAGCTTAGCGGACAGGCGGAACACTGAAGCTTTCTTT. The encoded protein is CASSLADRRNTEAFF.

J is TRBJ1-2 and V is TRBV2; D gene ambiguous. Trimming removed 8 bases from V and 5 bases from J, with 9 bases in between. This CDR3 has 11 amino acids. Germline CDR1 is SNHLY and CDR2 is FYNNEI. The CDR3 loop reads CASLPGYGYTF. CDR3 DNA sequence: TGTGCCAGCCTTCCGGGGTATGGCTACACCTTC.

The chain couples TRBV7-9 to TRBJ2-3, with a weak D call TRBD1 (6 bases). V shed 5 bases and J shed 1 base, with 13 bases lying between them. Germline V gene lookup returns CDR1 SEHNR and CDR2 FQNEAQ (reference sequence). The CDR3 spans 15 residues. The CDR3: CASSHYRDGTDTQYF. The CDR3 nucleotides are TGTGCCAGCAGCCACTACAGGGACGGCACAGATACGCAGTATTTT.

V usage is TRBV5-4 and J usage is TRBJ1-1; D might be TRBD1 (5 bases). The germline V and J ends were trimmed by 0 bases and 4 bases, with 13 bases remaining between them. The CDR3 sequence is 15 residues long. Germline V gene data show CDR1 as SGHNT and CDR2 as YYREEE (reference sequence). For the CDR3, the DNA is TGTGCCAGCAGCTTGGCAGGGATCTGGGTCACTGAAGCTTTCTTT. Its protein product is CASSLAGIWVTEAFF.

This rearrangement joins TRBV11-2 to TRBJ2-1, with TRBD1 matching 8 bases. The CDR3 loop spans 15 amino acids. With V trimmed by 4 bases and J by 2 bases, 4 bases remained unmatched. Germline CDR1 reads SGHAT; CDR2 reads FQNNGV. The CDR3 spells CASSSLGQAYNEQFF. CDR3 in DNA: TGTGCCAGCAGCTCGCTGGGACAGGCCTACAATGAGCAGTTCTTC.

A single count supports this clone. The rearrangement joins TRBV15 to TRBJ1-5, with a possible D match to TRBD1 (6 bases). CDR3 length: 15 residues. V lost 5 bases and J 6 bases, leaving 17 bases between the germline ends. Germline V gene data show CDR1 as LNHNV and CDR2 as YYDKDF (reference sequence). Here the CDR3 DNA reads TGTGCCACCAGCCCATCGCAGGGGAGTAGTCAGCCCCAGCATTTT. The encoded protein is CATSPSQGSSQPQHF.

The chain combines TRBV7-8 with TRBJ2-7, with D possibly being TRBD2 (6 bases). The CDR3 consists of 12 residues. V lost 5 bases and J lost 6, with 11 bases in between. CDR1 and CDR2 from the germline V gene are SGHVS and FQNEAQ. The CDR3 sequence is CASSPHGGEQYF. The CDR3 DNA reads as TGTGCCAGCAGCCCGCACGGGGGCGAGCAGTACTTC. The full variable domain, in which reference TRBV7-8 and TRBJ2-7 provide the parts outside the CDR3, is GAGVSQSPRYKVAKRGQDVALRCDPISGHVSLFWYQQALGQGPEFLTYFQNEAQLDKSGLPSDRFFAERPEGSVSTLKIQRTQQEDSAVYLCASSPHGGEQYFGPGTRLTVT.